This TCR beta chain was obtained from a study of cytomegalovirus exposure and HLA in healthy donors. Overall study results and limits: Per a later analysis, 18,000 or so TCR beta sequences showed association with HLA alleles at 0.05 false discovery rate. Sequencing probably produced one cluster of sequence variants that were highly shared. Rare sequences made up most TCRs, while some public TCRs were found in many donors.

On this clone itself: What it binds is not known.

This PCR relied on a set of 60 Vbeta primers and 13 Jbeta primers. Sequencing was performed with immunoSEQ multiplex PCR; in TCRdb, only in-frame clones are kept and a portion is missing. This table holds about 150,000 clones, around two thirds found once. This TCR was sampled from a woman under 30 in good health and CMV-seronegative. What was sequenced was PBMCs.

Here the CDR3 DNA reads TGTGCCAGTAGTATGACTCACAGGGGGGTGAACACTGAAGCTTTCTTT. Translated: CASSMTHRGVNTEAFF. The V and J genes are TRBV19 and TRBJ1-1; 8 bases match TRBD1. Germline trimming cut 3 bases from V and 0 bases from J; bases unmatched to any gene: 6. CDR1 and CDR2 (germline): LNHDA, SQIVND (reference sequence). The CDR3 is 16 amino acids.